These 6 T cell receptor beta chains were all obtained from the same sample, sequenced in a study of T cells after yellow fever vaccination (dated 2019 in TCRdb). The treatment or condition label for this specimen denotes: live attenuated yellow fever vaccine strain. Library generation was performed with 5' RACE. Instrument on record: Illumina HiSeq 2500. TCRdb reprocessing: public reads trimmed at Q25 with fastp, clones called with MiXCR, in-frame beta chains kept. Each CDR3 protein gets just one entry, which takes the most common genes and DNA from the rows behind it. Within this sample are tens of thousands of distinct CDR3 sequences, with around 7.8% of them counted one time only. The top ten constitute over 25% of the sample. Here the sequenced sample was CD8+ T cells sorted from PBMCs, taken 10 to 11 days after the first yellow fever vaccination. The source is a man in his late teens or twenties who received the YFV17D yellow fever vaccine.

This clonotype was detected only a few times. One junction end does not reproduce the germline sequence, and a read error may be involved. The chain combines TRBV7-7 with TRBJ2-2, with TRBD2 matching over 9 bases. Germline CDR1 reads SSHAT; CDR2 reads FNYEAQ (reference sequence). The CDR3 contains 17 residues. The CDR3 loop is CASSPIDAGGPTGELFF. As DNA, the CDR3 is TGTGCTAGCAGCCCGATTGACGCGGGGGGGCCAACCGGGGAGCTGTTTTTT.

The chain recombines TRBV27 with TRBJ2-5, with D possibly TRBD1 on 5 matching bases. Germline V gene data show CDR1 as MNHEY and CDR2 as SMNVEV (reference sequence). V lost 7 bases to trimming and J lost 1 base, with 31 bases between them. CDR3 length: 20 residues. CDR3 amino acids: CASMRIVYKGSRVPQETQYF. CDR3 bases: TGTGCCAGCATGAGGATTGTGTATAAGGGGTCAAGGGTTCCCCAAGAGACCCAGTACTTC.

This clonotype was recorded at least ten times. The chain has TRBV20-1 and TRBJ2-3; maybe TRBD2 (6 bases). Germline CDR1 reads DFQATT; CDR2 reads SNEGSKA (reference sequence). V lost 0 bases to trimming and J lost 2 bases, with 12 bases between them. The CDR3 totals 15 residues. CDR3 sequence reads: CSAREAGILTDTQYF. For the CDR3, the DNA is TGCAGTGCTAGAGAGGCGGGGATCCTCACAGATACGCAGTATTTT.

This clonotype was detected only a few times. The chain is built from TRBV7-3 and TRBJ2-5; TRBD2 agrees at 14 bases. Trimming removed 5 bases from V and 3 bases from J; junction bases left unmatched: 5. The germline V gene has CDR1 SGHTA and CDR2 FQGTGA. This CDR3 is 16 amino acids long. This chain's CDR3 is CASSPTGLAGEETQYF. As DNA, the CDR3 is TGTGCCAGCAGCCCCACGGGACTAGCGGGGGAAGAGACCCAGTACTTC. Variable domain in full (rest from reference TRBV7-3 and TRBJ2-5): GAGVSQTPSNKVTEKGKYVELRCDPISGHTALYWYRQSLGQGPEFLIYFQGTGAADDSGLPNDRFFAVRPEGSVSTLKIQRTERGDSAVYLCASSPTGLAGEETQYFGPGTRLLVL.

This clonotype appeared a few times. The chain is built from TRBV15 and TRBJ2-7; D is possibly TRBD2 (6 bases). CDR3 length: 13 amino acids. With 5 bases removed from V and 4 bases from J, the gap between germline ends came to 12 bases. Germline values: CDR1 LNHNV, CDR2 YYDKDF (reference sequence). The CDR3 sequence is CATSGGAGYEQYF. CDR3 sequence (DNA): TGTGCCACCAGCGGCGGGGCCGGGTACGAGCAGTACTTC. Full variable domain (rest looked up from reference TRBV15 and TRBJ2-7): DAMVIQNPRYQVTQFGKPVTLSCSQTLNHNVMYWYQQKSSQAPKLLFHYYDKDFNNEADTPDNFQSRRPNTSFCFLDIRSPGLGDTAMYLCATSGGAGYEQYFGPGTRLTVT.

This clonotype was observed a handful of times. The chain uses TRBV7-8 and TRBJ2-7, with 9 bases fitting TRBD1. Germline CDR1 and CDR2: SGHVS and FQNEAQ. V shed 1 base and J 4 bases; nucleotides not matched to a gene: 8. The CDR3 loop spans 16 amino acids. The CDR3 loop is CASSLGTRDRVYEQYF. The CDR3 DNA reads as TGTGCCAGCAGCTTAGGGACCCGGGACAGGGTGTACGAGCAGTACTTC.